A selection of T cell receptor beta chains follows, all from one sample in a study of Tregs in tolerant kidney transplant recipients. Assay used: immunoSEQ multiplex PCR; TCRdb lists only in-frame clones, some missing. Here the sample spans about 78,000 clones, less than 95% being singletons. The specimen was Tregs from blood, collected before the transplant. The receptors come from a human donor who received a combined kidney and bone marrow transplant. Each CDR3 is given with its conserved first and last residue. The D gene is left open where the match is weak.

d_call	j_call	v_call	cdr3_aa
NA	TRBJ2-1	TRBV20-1	CSARNPLEQFF
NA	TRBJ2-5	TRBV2	CASKGGGSGETQYF
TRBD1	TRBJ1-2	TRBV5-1	CASSLSAAGQGGYTF
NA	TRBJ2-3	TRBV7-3	CASSFRGGGPSTDTQYF
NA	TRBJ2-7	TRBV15	CATSKLDGAYEQYF
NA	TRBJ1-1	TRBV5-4	CASSFAGVTEAFF
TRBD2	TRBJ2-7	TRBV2	CASSDRAGGPNEQYF
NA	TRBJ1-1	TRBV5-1	CASKDDSLTEAFF
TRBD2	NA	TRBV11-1	CASSLGNSGFGEQYF
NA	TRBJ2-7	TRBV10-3	CAISDGKSATYEQYF
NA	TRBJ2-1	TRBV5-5	CASSSLTGTNEQFF
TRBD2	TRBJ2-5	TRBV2	CASPRVISGTARGETQYF
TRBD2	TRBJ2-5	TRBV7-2	CASSLPGGGRAETQYF
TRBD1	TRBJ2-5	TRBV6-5	CASSRTGGKETQYF
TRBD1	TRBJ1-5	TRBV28	CASSSTQGGSNQPQHF
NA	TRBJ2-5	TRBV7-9	CASRPYRGAGSIQETQYF
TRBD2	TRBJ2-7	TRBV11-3	CASSRPTSGRPNYEQYF
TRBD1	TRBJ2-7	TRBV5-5	CASSSTGVQQYF
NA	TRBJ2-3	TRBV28	CASSPRQDTQYF
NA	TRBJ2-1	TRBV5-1	CASSLSGPYNEQFF
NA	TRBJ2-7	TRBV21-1	CASSKGGAGVSYEQYF
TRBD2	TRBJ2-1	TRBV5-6	CASSASGSSYNEQFF
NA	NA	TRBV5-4	CASSLGTAHSYEQYF
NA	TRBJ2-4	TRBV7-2	CASSSGPSNIQYF
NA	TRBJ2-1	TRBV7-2	CASSLPVYNEQFF
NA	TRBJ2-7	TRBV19	CASFRVGGSYEQYF
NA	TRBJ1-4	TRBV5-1	CASSIGSQGVSNEKLFF
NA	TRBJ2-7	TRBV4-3	CASSQEVLIEQYF
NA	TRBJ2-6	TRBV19	CASSIDGTRGANVLTF
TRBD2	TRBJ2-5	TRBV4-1	CASSQGLAGDGETQYF
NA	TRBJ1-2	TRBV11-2	CASSLVVSVHGYTF
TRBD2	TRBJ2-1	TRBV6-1	CASSAIAGVGNEQFF
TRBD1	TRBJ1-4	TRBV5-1	CASSLWQGGEKLFF
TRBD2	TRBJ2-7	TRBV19	CASSLAGGLPTYEQYF
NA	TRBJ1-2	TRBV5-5	CASSFTSHYGYTF
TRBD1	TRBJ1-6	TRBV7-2	CASSPGQGLPPLHF
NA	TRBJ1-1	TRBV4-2	CASSLEDRNTEAFF
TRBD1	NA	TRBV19	CASSPRTGGRYEQYF
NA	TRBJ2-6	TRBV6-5	CASRRGTGANVLTF
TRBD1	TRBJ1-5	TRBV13	CASSPTSRDRFDQPQHF